These T cell receptor beta chains were read from a single sample in a study of a mutant IDH1 vaccine in newly diagnosed glioma. Using immunoSEQ multiplex PCR, the repertoire was profiled, and TCRdb retains in-frame clones only, with some absent. The table lists about 60,000 clones, approximately 84% of them singletons, with 9% to 10% in the top ten. For these TCRs, the target antigens are not known. Sample: PBMCs, taken from a glioma patient whose treatment included an IDH1 peptide vaccine. All receptors derive from a woman aged 45-60 years with glioma. CDR3s include the opening cysteine and the closing phenylalanine or tryptophan. A D gene is named only where the DNA matches it firmly.

D gene,V gene,CDR3 length,J gene,CDR3 DNA,CDR3 protein
.,TRBV7-9,15,TRBJ1-2,TGTGCCAGCAGCCTAGACGTGGTAACTAACTATGGCTACACCTTC,CASSLDVVTNYGYTF
.,TRBV5-4,13,TRBJ1-2,TGTGCCAGCAGCTTGATCTTGGACTATGGCTACACCTTC,CASSLILDYGYTF
TRBD1,TRBV13,14,TRBJ1-4,TGTGCCAGCAGCTTCGGGACAGGACGTGAAAAACTGTTTTTT,CASSFGTGREKLFF
.,TRBV6-5,14,TRBJ1-1,TGTGCCAGCACCAGGACAGTAATGAACACTGAAGCTTTCTTT,CASTRTVMNTEAFF
TRBD1,TRBV30,14,TRBJ1-3,TGTGCCTGGACCCCAGGGGGGCCGGGAAACACCATATATTTT,CAWTPGGPGNTIYF
.,TRBV29-1,14,TRBJ2-5,TGCAGCGTTACCGGGGCCCGCCGTCAAGAGACCCAGTACTTC,CSVTGARRQETQYF
TRBD2,TRBV19,13,TRBJ2-5,TGTGCCAGTAGGGGGGGGGTAACGGAGACCCAGTACTTC,CASRGGVTETQYF
.,TRBV28,13,TRBJ1-2,TGTGCCAGCAGTCTCCGGGGCGCGGAAGGCTACACCTTC,CASSLRGAEGYTF
TRBD1,TRBV27,15,TRBJ1-2,TGTGCCAGCTTGGGTTTCCGGGACAGCCTCTATGGCTACACCTTC,CASLGFRDSLYGYTF
TRBD2,TRBV6-1,14,TRBJ2-7,TGTGCCAGCCTCGACAGCGGGGCCACCTACGAGCAGTACTTC,CASLDSGATYEQYF